The sequence of this TCR beta chain was determined in a study of T cell responses to AZD1222 COVID-19 vaccine. TCRdb's table, derived via immunoSEQ multiplex PCR, lists solely in-frame clones and lacks some. This table holds about 130,000 clones, about 94% found once. The CDR3 is 14 amino acids. From germline, CDR1 is SGHRS and CDR2 YFSETQ. Trimming took 4 bases from V and 3 from J; bases not matched to a gene: 6. The sequencing here drew on peripheral blood, taken on day 0 of AZD1222 vaccination. V usage is TRBV5-1 and J usage is TRBJ1-2; 7 nucleotides match TRBD1. This receptor was identified in an adult in good health. The DNA for the CDR3 is TGCGCCAGCAGCCTCCAGGGGGTATACTATGGCTACACCTTC. This codes for CASSLQGVYYGYTF.